This T cell receptor beta chain was sequenced for a study of cytomegalovirus exposure and HLA in healthy donors. Turning to the study itself: In a later analysis, it was reported that the roughly 130 validation repertoires had been produced on the same platform as the roughly 610 repertoires belonging to the first cohort.

Clones were read by immunoSEQ multiplex PCR, and TCRdb kept only the in-frame ones, dropping some. This sample carries 55,000 to 65,000 clones, approximately 96% of them seen once, and the ten largest clones take approximately 1%. Whole-study results and caveats: Within the 100 to 150 validation repertoires, first-cohort TCR clusters tended to co-occur, according to a later analysis. The listing of roughly 160 TCR beta chains classed them as cytomegalovirus-associated. Rarity marked most TCR sequences, yet some public TCRs occurred in many donors.

The V gene end was trimmed by 4 bases and the J gene end by 4 bases; junction bases not matched to a gene: 4. There are 13 residues in the CDR3. Germline CDR1 SGHDT, CDR2 YYEEEE. This clone was counted once. The antigen remains undetermined. This clonotype was obtained from a man younger than 30 in good health and CMV-seronegative. The J gene is TRBJ1-1, the V gene TRBV5-6, with 7 bases fitting TRBD1. Sequenced input: PBMCs. The CDR3, as DNA: TGTGCCAGCAGCCCGGGACAGCTCACTGAAGCTTTCTTT. It translates to CASSPGQLTEAFF.